Shown below are 21 T cell receptor beta chains from a single sample sequenced in a study of T-cell memory formation after mild COVID-19. Using its own MiXCR run on the 5' RACE reads, TCRdb lists one record per CDR3 protein. The sample has some 450,000 distinct CDR3 sequences, about a sixth seen once. Sequenced material: PBMCs or a T cell subset sorted from them (not recorded which). Receptor source: a man between 18 and 35 years old who had mild COVID-19 (a few samples of this study predate the infection). Cell type and time point are not known.

The chain joins TRBV7-9 to TRBJ2-1; perhaps TRBD1 as D (5 bases). The CDR3 contains 15 residues. Trimming cost V 5 bases and J 7 bases, with 18 bases left between them. From germline, CDR1 is SEHNR and CDR2 FQNEAQ (reference sequence). The CDR3 loop is CASSLAGAMINEQFF. CDR3 bases: TGTGCCAGCAGCCTTGCTGGGGCTATGATAAATGAGCAGTTCTTC.

The gene calls are TRBV5-1 and TRBJ2-2; TRBD1 is a possible D gene (5 bases). Trimming pared 4 bases from V and 0 bases from J, leaving 13 bases between. The CDR3 has 16 amino acids. From germline, CDR1 is SGHRS and CDR2 YFSETQ. The CDR3 region is CASSADSPSNTGELFF. The CDR3 DNA is TGCGCCAGCAGCGCCGACAGCCCCTCGAACACCGGGGAGCTGTTTTTT. The full variable domain, its missing parts supplied by reference TRBV5-1 and TRBJ2-2, is KAGVTQTPRYLIKTRGQQVTLSCSPISGHRSVSWYQQTPGQGLQFLFEYFSETQRNKGNFPGRFSGRQFSNSRSEMNVSTLELGDSALYLCASSADSPSNTGELFFGEGSRLTVL.

This clonotype came up many times. The rearrangement links TRBV6-5 to TRBJ1-5; maybe TRBD1 (6 bases). The V end lost 5 bases, the J end lost 1 base, and 18 bases lay between the germline ends. The germline CDR1 and CDR2 sequences are MNHEY and SVGAGI. The length of the CDR3 is 17 residues. The CDR3 bases are TGTGCCAGCAGTGCAACAGGGTTAGTGGTGAGCAATCAGCCCCAGCATTTT. This sequence encodes CASSATGLVVSNQPQHF.

The rearrangement links TRBV9 to TRBJ1-4, with TRBD1 matching over 11 bases. With V trimmed by 2 bases and J by 11 bases, 5 bases remained unmatched. This CDR3 has 14 amino acids. Germline CDR1 SGDLS, CDR2 YYNGEE. CDR3 nucleotides: TGTGCCAGCAGCGTCCGGGACAGGGGGGACAAACTGTTTTTT. It yields the protein CASSVRDRGDKLFF.

This clonotype was observed a handful of times. J is TRBJ2-5 and V is TRBV28; 12 positions match TRBD1. Germline V lookup: CDR1 MDHEN, CDR2 SYDVKM. This CDR3 spans 15 amino acids. V dropped 5 bases and J dropped 1; count of bases not matched to a gene: 2. The CDR3: CASSRDRGLQETQYF. The CDR3 nucleotides read TGTGCCAGCAGTCGGGACAGGGGGCTCCAAGAGACCCAGTACTTC.

This clonotype was detected only a few times. The chain recombines TRBV12-3 or TRBV12-4 with TRBJ2-5, with a possible D match to TRBD2 (5 bases). The CDR3 spans 15 residues. Trimming stripped 5 bases from V and 8 bases from J, with 21 bases between. Written as DNA, the CDR3 is TGTGCCAGCAGTCCGTTCGGACTGCTCTGGGGAACCCAGTACTTC. Amino acids: CASSPFGLLWGTQYF.

This clonotype was seen only a few times. This sequence joins TRBV7-6 and TRBJ1-1; 9 nucleotides align to TRBD1. The CDR3 has 11 residues. Germline loops: CDR1 SGHVS, CDR2 FNYEAQ. After removal of 8 bases from V and 11 bases from J, the junction contained 6 bases not matched to a gene. The chain's CDR3 is CASGTGRPAFF. DNA for the CDR3: TGTGCCAGCGGGACAGGGCGGCCGGCTTTCTTT.

This clonotype has just a few counts. The chain uses TRBV5-1 and TRBJ2-2; D is unclear. V lost 0 bases and J 4 bases, leaving 7 bases between the germline ends. This CDR3 is built from 14 residues. The germline V gene encodes CDR1 SGHRS and CDR2 YFSETQ. The CDR3 reads CASSLVLSTGELFF. Written as DNA, the CDR3 is TGCGCCAGCAGCTTGGTTCTTAGCACCGGGGAGCTGTTTTTT.

This clonotype was seen at least ten times. At one of its ends the junction is not consistent with the germline gene, which may arise from a read error. This rearrangement joins TRBV5-1 to TRBJ2-5, with TRBD2 identical over 12 bases. CDR1 is SGHRS, CDR2 YFSETQ, per germline. The CDR3 has 14 residues. For the CDR3, the DNA is TGTGCCAGCAGCTCAACTAGCGGGGGGGAGACCCAGTACTTC. Its protein product is CASSSTSGGETQYF.

The chain carries TRBV20-1 and TRBJ2-5; 8 positions match TRBD2. The germline CDR1 and CDR2 sequences are DFQATT and SNEGSKA (reference sequence). This CDR3 region has 13 residues. V trimming: 3 bases; J trimming: 7 bases; junction bases outside the gene matches: 7. The CDR3 here is CSARVSGTGTQYF. In nucleotides, the CDR3 is TGCAGTGCTAGGGTTAGCGGGACGGGGACCCAGTACTTC.

The genes are TRBV5-1 and TRBJ1-2; D is ambiguous. The CDR3 extends over 13 amino acids. Germline values: CDR1 SGHRS, CDR2 YFSETQ. V lost 4 bases and J lost 5, with 12 bases in between. This CDR3 is CASSPLDGYGYTF. CDR3 nucleotide sequence: TGCGCCAGCAGCCCCCTGGACGGATATGGCTACACCTTC.

This chain connects TRBV7-8 to TRBJ1-1, with D possibly matching TRBD1 (6 bases). The germline gives CDR1 SGHVS, CDR2 FQNEAQ. The CDR3 has 13 amino acids. The V end lost 8 bases, the J end lost 5 bases, and 15 bases lay between the germline ends. CDR3 in amino acids: CASLPGGWTEAFF. In nucleotides, the CDR3 is TGTGCCAGCCTCCCCGGGGGCTGGACTGAAGCTTTCTTT.

V usage is TRBV28 and J usage is TRBJ2-1; 10 bases fit TRBD2. The germline V gene has CDR1 MDHEN and CDR2 SYDVKM. The J segment lost 5 bases and the V segment lost 6 bases, leaving 10 bases of the junction unmatched. The length of the CDR3 is 16 residues. CDR3 loop: CASRWPLAGMNNEQFF. CDR3 DNA sequence: TGTGCCAGCAGATGGCCACTAGCGGGGATGAACAATGAGCAGTTCTTC.

This clonotype turned up a few times. The J gene is TRBJ2-5, the V gene TRBV7-8; 11 bases are a match to TRBD1. This CDR3 spans 14 amino acids. V shed 5 bases, J shed 4 bases, and the junction held 3 bases outside the gene matches. CDR1 is SGHVS and CDR2 is FQNEAQ in the germline V gene. The CDR3 nucleotides are TGTGCCAGCAGCCGGGACAGGGGGGCAGAGACCCAGTACTTC. Translated: CASSRDRGAETQYF.

This clonotype appeared many times. The chain employs TRBV7-6 and TRBJ2-5; tentatively, D is TRBD1 or TRBD2 (5 bases each). Germline lookup yields CDR1 SGHVS and CDR2 FNYEAQ. The CDR3 consists of 13 residues. V dropped 4 bases and J dropped 1 base, with 7 bases sitting between them. DNA for the CDR3: TGTGCCAGCAGCTCCGGGACCCAAGAGACCCAGTACTTC. Translated, it gives CASSSGTQETQYF.

This clonotype came up a few times. The rearrangement links TRBV29-1 to TRBJ1-1, with D perhaps TRBD1 (5 bases). The CDR3 runs to 13 residues. V was trimmed by 5 bases and J by 0 bases, leaving 10 bases between them. The V gene's germline CDR1 is SQVTM and CDR2 ANQGSEA. CDR3 nucleotides: TGCAGCGTTTGGGGCAGGCTGAACACTGAAGCTTTCTTT. Translation: CSVWGRLNTEAFF.

This clonotype was seen more than once but under ten times. The chain has TRBV6-5 and TRBJ1-2; tentative D call: TRBD1 (6 bases). The V end was cut by 2 bases, the J end by 8 bases, with 15 bases between. The CDR3 loop spans 14 amino acids. In germline, CDR1 is MNHEY, CDR2 SVGAGI. Here the CDR3 DNA reads TGTGCCAGCAGTTACCGAACAGGGTATCGGGGCTACACCTTC. It yields the protein CASSYRTGYRGYTF.

V usage is TRBV6-2 or TRBV6-3 and J usage is TRBJ2-5; possibly TRBD1 or TRBD2 for D (5 bases each). The CDR3 totals 14 residues. V dropped 5 bases and J dropped 5 bases, with 15 bases sitting between them. Germline V gene data show CDR1 as MNHEY and CDR2 as SVGEGT. The CDR3 region is CASSRGAPEETQYF. The CDR3 DNA sequence: TGTGCCAGCAGTCGGGGCGCGCCCGAGGAGACCCAGTACTTC.

The chain uses TRBV14 and TRBJ1-5; no firm D call. V lost 2 bases and J 7 bases, leaving 9 bases between the germline ends. Germline lookup yields CDR1 SGHDN and CDR2 FVKESK. The CDR3 has 13 amino acids. The CDR3 coding sequence is TGTGCCAGCAGCCAACAGATAGGGCAGCCCCAGCATTTT. This translates into CASSQQIGQPQHF.

This clonotype was seen a few times. The CDR3 sequence: CATSDSGPGDRVEGLYGYTF. Here the CDR3 DNA reads TGTGCCACCAGTGACTCAGGGCCGGGGGACAGGGTCGAGGGCCTCTATGGCTACACCTTC. This chain joins TRBV24-1 and TRBJ1-2; 9 nucleotides line up with TRBD1. CDR3 length: 20 residues. From germline, CDR1 is KGHDR and CDR2 SFDVKD. J gave up 4 bases and V 4 bases, and 21 bases lay outside the gene matches.

CDR3 in amino acids: CASSVGGYF. CDR3 nucleotides: TGTGCCAGCAGTGTCGGGGGGTACTTC. This chain links TRBV6-4 with TRBJ2-5; D is possibly TRBD2 (6 bases). Per germline, CDR1 MRHNA and CDR2 SNTAGT. V was shortened by 4 bases and J by 13 bases, with 7 bases between the two germline ends. The CDR3 runs to 9 residues.